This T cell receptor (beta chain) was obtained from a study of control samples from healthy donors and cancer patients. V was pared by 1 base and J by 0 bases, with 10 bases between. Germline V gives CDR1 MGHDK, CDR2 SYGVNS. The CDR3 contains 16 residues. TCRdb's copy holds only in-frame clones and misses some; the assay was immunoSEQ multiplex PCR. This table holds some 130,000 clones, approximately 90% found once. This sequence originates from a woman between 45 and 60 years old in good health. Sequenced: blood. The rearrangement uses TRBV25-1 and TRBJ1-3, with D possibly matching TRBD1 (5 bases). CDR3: CASSESGEASGNTIYF. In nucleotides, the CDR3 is TGTGCCAGCAGTGAATCGGGGGAAGCCTCTGGAAACACCATATATTTT.